This passage covers 18 T cell receptor beta chains from one sample sequenced in a study of T-cell memory formation after mild COVID-19. From the 5' RACE reads, TCRdb called clonotypes with MiXCR, one entry per CDR3 protein. Among approximately 340,000 distinct CDR3 sequences listed, roughly 15% were seen once. The sequenced sample consisted of PBMCs or a T cell subset sorted from them (not recorded which). These receptors originate from a man in his late teens or twenties who had mild COVID-19 (a few samples of this study predate the infection). Cell type and time point are not known.

V is TRBV5-1 and J is TRBJ2-1; maybe TRBD2 (6 bases). This CDR3 is built from 16 residues. Germline assignment: CDR1 SGHRS and CDR2 YFSETQ. V gave up 0 bases and J gave up 0 bases, with 10 bases separating them. The CDR3 DNA is TGCGCCAGCAGCTTGGCTCCGCGGGACTCCTACAATGAGCAGTTCTTC. This sequence encodes CASSLAPRDSYNEQFF.

This clonotype turned up a few times. This chain uses TRBV2 with TRBJ2-7; TRBD1 matches 8 bases. CDR1 and CDR2 (germline): SNHLY, FYNNEI. With 10 bases clipped from V and 2 bases from J, the junction kept 7 bases outside the gene matches. The CDR3 length is 13 residues. For the CDR3, the DNA is TGTGCCACGCAACTACAGGGGGCCTACGAGCAGTACTTC. Amino acids: CATQLQGAYEQYF.

V gene TRBV28 combines with J gene TRBJ1-2; tentatively, D is TRBD1 (6 bases). CDR1 MDHEN and CDR2 SYDVKM come from the germline V gene. V gave up 1 base and J gave up 8 bases, with 14 bases separating them. The CDR3 has 14 amino acids. The CDR3 sequence is CASSLSARGGGYTF. The CDR3 region has the DNA TGTGCCAGCAGTTTATCGGCTCGGGGGGGCGGCTACACCTTC.

This clonotype appeared a few times. The CDR3 DNA reads TGTGCCAGCGGGCTCAGGGGAATGAACACTGAAGCTTTCTTT. This sequence encodes CASGLRGMNTEAFF. The V gene is TRBV11-1, the J gene TRBJ1-1; D is perhaps TRBD1 (6 bases). This CDR3 comprises 14 residues. The germline gives CDR1 SGHAT, CDR2 FQDESV (reference sequence). V shed 8 bases and J shed 0 bases, with 13 bases lying between them.

The chain uses TRBV7-2 and TRBJ2-7; no clear D gene. The V and J ends lost 3 bases and 7 bases respectively, with 13 bases between them. Germline CDR1 reads SGHTA; CDR2 reads FQGNSA. The CDR3 has 13 amino acids. CDR3 nucleotide sequence: TGTGCCAGCAGCTTGGCGACCTGGTCGGAGCAGTACTTC. Translating it yields CASSLATWSEQYF.

Many counts were recorded for this clonotype. The rearrangement links TRBV6-5 to TRBJ2-5; D is unresolved. Germline CDR1 and CDR2: MNHEY and SVGAGI. The CDR3 consists of 10 residues. The V end was cut by 8 bases, the J end by 4 bases, with 5 bases between. CDR3 sequence (DNA): TGTGCCAGCCTGGGAGAGACCCAGTACTTC. Translating it yields CASLGETQYF.

The CDR3 region has the DNA TGTGCCAGCAGTTTTGAGACAGGATTATATGGCTACACCTTC. Translating gives CASSFETGLYGYTF. The V and J genes are TRBV12-3 or TRBV12-4 and TRBJ1-2; maybe TRBD1 (6 bases). This CDR3 comprises 14 residues. V dropped 3 bases and J dropped 5 bases, with 13 bases sitting between them.

This clonotype was detected a few times. The V gene is TRBV12-3 or TRBV12-4, the J gene TRBJ1-2, with D unclear. The CDR3 runs to 13 residues. The V and J ends lost 1 base and 8 bases respectively, with 11 bases between them. The CDR3 DNA is TGTGCCAGCAGTTTAGGTCAGATCTCCGGCTACACCTTC. Its translation is CASSLGQISGYTF.

CDR3 bases: TGCAGCGCCCATAGACAGGGTAACACTGAAGCTTTCTTT. This gives the protein CSAHRQGNTEAFF. The genes are TRBV29-1 and TRBJ1-1, with 7 bases lining up with TRBD1. V was pared by 7 bases and J by 2 bases, with 7 bases of the junction left unmatched. Germline V gives CDR1 SQVTM, CDR2 ANQGSEA. The CDR3 runs 13 residues.

This clonotype was counted a few times. CDR3 sequence (DNA): TGTGCCAGCAGTGCGGGGACAGGGGTCTATGGCTACACCTTC. Its protein product is CASSAGTGVYGYTF. This chain uses TRBV6-5 with TRBJ1-2; TRBD1 matches 10 bases. J gave up 4 bases and V 5 bases, and 4 bases lay outside the gene matches. The CDR3 has 14 residues. From germline, CDR1 is MNHEY and CDR2 SVGAGI.

This sequence joins TRBV5-1 and TRBJ1-1, with 8 bases identical to TRBD1. This CDR3 is built from 14 residues. The trim removed 4 bases at V and 4 bases at J, leaving 6 bases unmatched. Germline V gene sequence: CDR1 SGHRS, CDR2 YFSETQ. CDR3 sequence reads: CASSQRTGSTEAFF. CDR3 DNA sequence: TGCGCCAGCAGCCAACGGACAGGGAGCACTGAAGCTTTCTTT.

The rearrangement links TRBV5-1 to TRBJ1-4, with D perhaps TRBD1 (6 bases). The V end lost 0 bases, the J end lost 7 bases, and 13 bases lay between the germline ends. The CDR3 runs to 15 residues. Germline lookup yields CDR1 SGHRS and CDR2 YFSETQ. Here the CDR3 DNA reads TGCGCCAGCAGCTTGGAGGTCGGGGGCGGTGAAAAACTGTTTTTT. It specifies CASSLEVGGGEKLFF.

The gene calls are TRBV6-5 and TRBJ2-7; 9 bases match TRBD1. The CDR3 covers 14 residues. Per germline, CDR1 MNHEY and CDR2 SVGAGI. V dropped 2 bases and J dropped 3; count of bases not matched to a gene: 2. Written as DNA, the CDR3 is TGTGCCAGCAGTTACGGGACAGGGTTCTACGAGCAGTACTTC. Its translation: CASSYGTGFYEQYF.

The chain employs TRBV27 and TRBJ2-3; D uncertain. Deletions cut 0 bases from V and 5 bases from J, with 6 bases between. CDR1 and CDR2 (germline): MNHEY, SMNVEV (reference sequence). There are 13 residues in the CDR3. This CDR3 reads CASSLSMEDTQYF. In DNA form, the CDR3 reads TGTGCCAGCAGTTTATCGATGGAAGATACGCAGTATTTT.

Details on this clonotype: A junction end diverges from the germline sequence, so it may reflect a read error. This chain links TRBV6-4 with TRBJ1-5; weak D call: TRBD1 (5 bases). The CDR3 totals 13 residues. Germline assignment: CDR1 MRHNA and CDR2 SNTAGT. The CDR3, as DNA: TGTGCCAGCAGCCTTGACAGCACTCAGCCCCAGCATTTT. It is translated as CASSLDSTQPQHF.

The rearrangement uses TRBV4-1 and TRBJ2-5; D is unresolved. CDR1 MGHRA and CDR2 YSYEKL come from the germline V gene. The germline V and J ends were trimmed by 2 bases and 1 base, with 17 bases remaining between them. CDR3 length: 17 residues. The CDR3 sequence: CASSQRIFGVAQETQYF. The CDR3, as DNA: TGCGCCAGCAGCCAACGGATTTTTGGGGTCGCCCAAGAGACCCAGTACTTC.

The rearrangement links TRBV6-5 to TRBJ2-7, with D perhaps matching TRBD2 (6 bases). CDR1 is MNHEY and CDR2 is SVGAGI in the germline V gene. The V and J ends lost 1 base and 2 bases respectively, with 9 bases between them. The CDR3 contains 14 residues. The CDR3 nucleotides are TGTGCCAGCAGTTACTTGGGGGGAACCTACGAGCAGTACTTC. Its protein is CASSYLGGTYEQYF.

This clonotype was seen a few times. V usage is TRBV20-1 and J usage is TRBJ2-3, with 10 positions matching TRBD2. The CDR3 extends over 15 amino acids. Per germline, CDR1 DFQATT and CDR2 SNEGSKA (reference sequence). With 6 bases clipped from V and 0 bases from J, the junction kept 6 bases outside the gene matches. The CDR3 nucleotides are TGCAGTGCCCCCCTAGCGGGGGTAAGCACAGATACGCAGTATTTT. This encodes CSAPLAGVSTDTQYF.